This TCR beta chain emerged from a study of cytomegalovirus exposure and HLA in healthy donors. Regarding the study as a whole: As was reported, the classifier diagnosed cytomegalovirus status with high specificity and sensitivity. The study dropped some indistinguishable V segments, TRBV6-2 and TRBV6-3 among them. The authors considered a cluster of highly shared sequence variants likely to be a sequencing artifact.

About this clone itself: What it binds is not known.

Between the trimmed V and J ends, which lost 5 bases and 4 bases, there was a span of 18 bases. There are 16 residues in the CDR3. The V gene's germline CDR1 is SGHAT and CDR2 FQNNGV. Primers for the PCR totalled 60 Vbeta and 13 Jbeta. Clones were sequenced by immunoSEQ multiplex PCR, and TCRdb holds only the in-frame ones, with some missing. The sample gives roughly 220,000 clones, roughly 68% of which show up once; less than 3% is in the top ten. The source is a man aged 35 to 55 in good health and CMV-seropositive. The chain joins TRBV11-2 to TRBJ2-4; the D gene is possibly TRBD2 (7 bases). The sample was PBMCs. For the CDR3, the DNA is TGTGCCAGCAGCCTGCGTGGGGGGGCTGGGAAAAACATTCAGTACTTC. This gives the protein CASSLRGGAGKNIQYF.